A single sample gave rise to the 12 T cell receptor beta chains below, sequenced in a study of immune heterogeneity within non-small cell lung tumors. Genomic DNA extracted from bulk tumor tissue served as template. A total of roughly 600 ng was used per sample. Taken during surgery, several biopsies per primary tumor were spaced as far apart as possible within the tumor mass. Patients went through curative surgery, and their non-small cell lung cancer was untreated and newly diagnosed. Using 32 V and 13 J primers, multiplex PCR amplified TCR beta CDR3. TCRdb called the multiplex PCR reads again in MiXCR, with one record for every CDR3 protein. The table records about 5,600 distinct CDR3 sequences, around 20% of them present only once. The sequenced material came from lung tumor tissue. These receptors originate from a man aged 35 to 55 with non-small cell lung cancer.

By its share, this clonotype is medium-sized (0.01 to 0.1%). CDR3 sequence: CASSLGLGDTEAFF. Written as DNA, the CDR3 is TGCGCCAGCAGCTTGGGACTCGGGGACACTGAAGCTTTCTTT. The gene calls are TRBV5-1 and TRBJ1-1; D remains unclear. This CDR3 comprises 14 residues. Germline values: CDR1 SGHRS, CDR2 YFSETQ. V lost 0 bases and J lost 3, with 9 bases in between.

Within the sample, this clonotype is medium-sized. The rearrangement joins TRBV11-1 to TRBJ1-6, with D maybe TRBD1 (6 bases). From germline, CDR1 is SGHAT and CDR2 FQDESV (reference sequence). CDR3 length equals 14 residues. The ends were cut back, 5 bases at V and 3 bases at J, with 8 bases in the middle. CDR3 bases: TGTGCCAGCAGCCTGGACAGCTATAATTCACCCCTCCACTTT. It specifies CASSLDSYNSPLHF.

Within the sample, this clonotype is medium-sized. This chain uses TRBV20-1 with TRBJ2-1, with 13 positions matching TRBD2. V dropped 5 bases and J dropped 4; count of bases not matched to a gene: 5. In germline, CDR1 is DFQATT, CDR2 SNEGSKA (reference sequence). The CDR3 consists of 15 residues. The CDR3 DNA follows: TGCAGTGCTCAGAAGGGACTAGCGGGGTACAATGAGCAGTTCTTC. Its protein is CSAQKGLAGYNEQFF.

This clonotype rates as medium-sized (0.01 to 0.1%). The chain has TRBV12-3 or TRBV12-4 and TRBJ1-1; D is possibly TRBD1 (5 bases). This CDR3 contains 16 residues. V shed 6 bases and J shed 3 bases, with 20 bases lying between them. CDR3: CASSLEDWDGHTEAFF. DNA for the CDR3: TGTGCCAGCAGCCTCGAGGACTGGGACGGTCACACTGAAGCTTTCTTT.

In the case of this clonotype: It may be a read error: a sequence one base away is much more abundant. This chain links TRBV20-1 with TRBJ2-1; D remains ambiguous. This CDR3 comprises 11 residues. Germline assignment: CDR1 DFQATT and CDR2 SNEGSKA (reference sequence). CDR3 sequence (DNA): TGCAGTGCTAGCTCCTACAATGAGCATTTCTTC. Amino acid sequence: CSASSYNEHFF.

This clonotype occurred many times. The rearrangement joins TRBV11-1 to TRBJ2-1; D might be TRBD1 (5 bases). This CDR3 has 15 residues. V was trimmed by 0 bases and J by 7 bases, leaving 13 bases between them. The germline CDR1 and CDR2 sequences are SGHAT and FQDESV (reference sequence). The CDR3, as DNA: TGTGCCAGCAGCTTAGCGGACACCCGTGGAAATGAGCAGTTCTTC. Translation gives CASSLADTRGNEQFF.

Within the sample, this clonotype is medium-sized. J is TRBJ2-5 and V is TRBV28; 8 nucleotides agree with TRBD1. The ends lost 3 bases at V and 5 bases at J; junction bases unmatched: 8. CDR1 is MDHEN and CDR2 is SYDVKM in the germline V gene. The CDR3 spans 15 residues. The CDR3 is CASSFLTGVRETQYF. CDR3 in DNA: TGTGCCAGCAGTTTCCTGACAGGGGTCCGGGAGACCCAGTACTTC.

By frequency in the sample, this clonotype is medium-sized. The V and J genes are TRBV10-3 and TRBJ2-7; D tentatively fits TRBD1 or TRBD2 (5 bases each). Trimming removed 4 bases at V and 3 bases at J, with 10 bases between. The V gene's germline CDR1 is ENHRY and CDR2 SYGVKD. The CDR3 covers 13 residues. CDR3 protein: CAISVGTGYEQYF. DNA of the CDR3: TGTGCCATCAGTGTTGGGACGGGCTACGAGCAGTACTTC.

This clonotype is medium-sized within its sample. This chain joins TRBV5-1 and TRBJ1-1; possibly TRBD1 for D (5 bases). Germline V gene lookup returns CDR1 SGHRS and CDR2 YFSETQ. The ends were cut back, 4 bases at V and 5 bases at J, with 15 bases in the middle. The CDR3 is 14 amino acids. The CDR3 spells CASSVQDLRTEAFF. The CDR3, as DNA: TGCGCCAGCAGCGTACAGGACTTGAGAACTGAAGCTTTCTTT. The complete variable domain, with remaining parts taken from reference TRBV5-1 and TRBJ1-1, reads KAGVTQTPRYLIKTRGQQVTLSCSPISGHRSVSWYQQTPGQGLQFLFEYFSETQRNKGNFPGRFSGRQFSNSRSEMNVSTLELGDSALYLCASSVQDLRTEAFFGQGTRLTVV.

Within the sample, this clonotype is medium-sized. The rearrangement uses TRBV4-2 and TRBJ1-5; 9 nucleotides align to TRBD1. This CDR3 has 14 residues. Trimming took 3 bases from V and 6 from J; bases not matched to a gene: 3. Germline V gives CDR1 LGHNA, CDR2 YNFKEQ. CDR3 sequence: CASSQTGGTQPQHF. CDR3 bases: TGTGCCAGCAGCCAGACAGGGGGGACTCAGCCCCAGCATTTT.

The chain joins TRBV10-1 to TRBJ2-1, with 8 bases lining up with TRBD1. The CDR3 sequence is 12 residues long. Germline V gene data show CDR1 as WNHNN and CDR2 as SYGVQD (reference sequence). Trimming at V came to 11 bases and at J to 8 bases, leaving 8 bases not matched to a gene. CDR3 bases: TGCGCCGGGGGACAGGAGTATCATGAGCAGTTCTTC. Translated, it gives CAGGQEYHEQFF.

This clonotype counts as medium-sized (0.01 to 0.1%). The chain uses TRBV6-1 and TRBJ1-1; possibly TRBD1 for D (5 bases). Germline CDR1 reads MNHNS; CDR2 reads SASEGT. This CDR3 is built from 14 residues. Trimming stripped 7 bases from V and 0 bases from J, with 12 bases between. The CDR3 DNA is TGTGCCAGCACATCCGACAGCCTGAACACTGAAGCTTTCTTT. As protein: CASTSDSLNTEAFF.